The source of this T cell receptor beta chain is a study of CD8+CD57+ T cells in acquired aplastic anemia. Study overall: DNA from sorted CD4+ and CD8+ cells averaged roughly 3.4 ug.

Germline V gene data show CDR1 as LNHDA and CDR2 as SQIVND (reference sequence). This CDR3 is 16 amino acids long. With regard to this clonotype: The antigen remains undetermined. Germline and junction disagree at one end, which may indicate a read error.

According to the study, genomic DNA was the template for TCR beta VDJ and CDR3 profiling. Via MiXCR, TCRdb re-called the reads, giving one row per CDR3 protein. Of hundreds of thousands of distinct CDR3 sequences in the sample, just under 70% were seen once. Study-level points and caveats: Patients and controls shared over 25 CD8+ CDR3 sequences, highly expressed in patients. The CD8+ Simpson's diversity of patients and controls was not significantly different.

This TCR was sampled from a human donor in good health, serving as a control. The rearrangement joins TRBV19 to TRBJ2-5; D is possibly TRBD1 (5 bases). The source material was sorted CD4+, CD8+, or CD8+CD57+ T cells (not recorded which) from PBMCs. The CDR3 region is CASSRTGRTREETRYF. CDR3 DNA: TGTGCCAGCAGTCGAACTGGTCGTACCAGGGAAGAGACCCGGTACTTC. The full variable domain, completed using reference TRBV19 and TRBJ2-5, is DGGITQSPKYLFRKEGQNVTLSCEQNLNHDAMYWYRQDPGQGLRLIYYSQIVNDFQKGDIAEGYSVSREKKESFPLTVTSAQKNPTAFYLCASSRTGRTREETRYFGPGTRLLVL.